This entry concerns a single T cell receptor (beta chain). Its antigen is unknown. This same CDR3 is encoded by further DNA sequences in the sample. Here immunoSEQ multiplex PCR was the method, and the copy in TCRdb shows in-frame clones only, minus some. Of 95,000 to 100,000 clones detected, about 89% appear once; the ten largest clones hold 6.5% to 8.5%. This entry is derived from a study of T cell responses to AZD1222 COVID-19 vaccine. Study-level findings and limits: Two doses of AZD1222 preceded a rise in Spike-specific TCR breadth and depth. There were repertoire samples only from the period after the peak T cell response. Baseline antibody screening turned up just a handful of seropositive AZD1222 recipients.

Analysis merged second doses at about 4 or about 12 weeks. This CDR3 region has 13 residues. Germline CDR1 and CDR2: KGHSH and LQKENI. V was clipped by 0 bases and J by 4 bases, with 6 bases between them. Sequenced here: peripheral blood, sampled 28 days after the second AZD1222 dose. The chain links TRBV18 to TRBJ2-5; no firm D call. The TCR comes from an adult who received the AZD1222 COVID-19 vaccine. Written as DNA, the CDR3 is TGTGCCAGCTCACCACCAGGGTTAGAGACCCAGTACTTC. It codes for CASSPPGLETQYF.